This TCR beta chain comes out of a study of T cells in Graves' hyperthyroidism and ophthalmopathy. Study-wide results and caveats: Most thyroid clonotypes expanded above 0.001 appeared in blood too.

Comments on this clonotype: Its target is not known.

Amplified TCR beta CDR3 regions came from RNA transcripts. The TCR CDR3 was amplified in a first-round RT-PCR using the HTBI primer set. Via MiXCR, TCRdb re-called the multiplex PCR reads, giving one row per CDR3 protein. Altogether hundreds of thousands of distinct CDR3 sequences are present, roughly 40% being singletons, with the ten largest covering approximately 8.7%. This CDR3 comprises 19 residues. CDR1 is MNHEY, CDR2 SMNVEV, per germline (reference sequence). The V segment lost 1 base and the J segment 4 bases; nucleotides outside the gene matches: 13. The chain joins TRBV27 to TRBJ1-5; 10 bases agree with TRBD1. This receptor was identified in a man aged 18 to 29 with Graves' hyperthyroidism. Specimen: blood. CDR3 amino acids: CASSLYGVGGQGRNQPQHF. The CDR3 DNA sequence: TGTGCCAGCAGTTTATATGGCGTCGGGGGACAGGGGCGTAATCAGCCCCAGCATTTT.